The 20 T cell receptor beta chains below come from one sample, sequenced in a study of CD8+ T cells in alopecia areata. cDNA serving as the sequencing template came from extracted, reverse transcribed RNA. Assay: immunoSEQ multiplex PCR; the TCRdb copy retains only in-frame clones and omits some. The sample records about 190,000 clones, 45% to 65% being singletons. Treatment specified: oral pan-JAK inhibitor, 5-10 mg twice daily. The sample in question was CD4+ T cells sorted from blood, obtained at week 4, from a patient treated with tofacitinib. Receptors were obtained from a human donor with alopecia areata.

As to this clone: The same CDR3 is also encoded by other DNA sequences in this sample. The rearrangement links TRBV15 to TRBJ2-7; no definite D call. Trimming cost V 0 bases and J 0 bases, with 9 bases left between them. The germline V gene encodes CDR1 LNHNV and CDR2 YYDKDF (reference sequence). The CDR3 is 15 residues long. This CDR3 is CATSRDTRSSYEQYF. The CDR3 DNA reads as TGTGCCACCAGCAGAGACACCCGGAGCTCCTACGAGCAGTACTTC.

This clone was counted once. The CDR3 sequence: CASSFSDTQYF. The CDR3 DNA reads as TGTGCCAGCAGCTTCTCCGATACGCAGTATTTT. The genes are TRBV11-2 and TRBJ2-3, with D unclear. Germline CDR1 is SGHAT and CDR2 is FQNNGV. V lost 3 bases and J 6 bases, leaving 4 bases between the germline ends. The CDR3 spans 11 residues.

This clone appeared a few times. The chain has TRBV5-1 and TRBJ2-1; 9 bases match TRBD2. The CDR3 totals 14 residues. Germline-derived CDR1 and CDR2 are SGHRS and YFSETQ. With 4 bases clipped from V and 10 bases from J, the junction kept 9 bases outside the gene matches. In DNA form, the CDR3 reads TGCGCCAGCAGCGCGGGAGGGCCCCATTGGGAGCAGTTCTTC. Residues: CASSAGGPHWEQFF.

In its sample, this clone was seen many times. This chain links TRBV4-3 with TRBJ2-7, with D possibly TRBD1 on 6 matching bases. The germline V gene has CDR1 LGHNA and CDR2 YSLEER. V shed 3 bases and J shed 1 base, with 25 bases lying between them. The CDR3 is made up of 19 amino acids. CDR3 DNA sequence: TGCGCCAGCAGCCAGACGATCGGACAGTTCGGGGTTCAATCCTACGAGCAGTACTTC. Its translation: CASSQTIGQFGVQSYEQYF.

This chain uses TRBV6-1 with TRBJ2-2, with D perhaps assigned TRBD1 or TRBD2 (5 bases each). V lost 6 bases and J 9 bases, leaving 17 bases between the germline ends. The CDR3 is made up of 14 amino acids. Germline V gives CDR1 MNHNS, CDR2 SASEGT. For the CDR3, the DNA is TGTGCCAGCAGCTCCAGGGACCCCCGCTGGGAGCTGTTTTTT. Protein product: CASSSRDPRWELFF.

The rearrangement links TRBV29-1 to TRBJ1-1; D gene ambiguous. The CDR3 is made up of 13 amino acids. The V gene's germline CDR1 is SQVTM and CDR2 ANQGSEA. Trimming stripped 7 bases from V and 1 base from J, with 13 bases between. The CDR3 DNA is TGCAGCGCACACCTCAGAGGGAACACTGAAGCTTTCTTT. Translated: CSAHLRGNTEAFF.

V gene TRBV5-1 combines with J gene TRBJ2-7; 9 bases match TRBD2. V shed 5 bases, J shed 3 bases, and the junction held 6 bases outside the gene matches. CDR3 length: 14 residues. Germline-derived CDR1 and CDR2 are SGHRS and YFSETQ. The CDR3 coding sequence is TGCGCCAGCAGTACGGGACTAGCTAGCTACGAGCAGTACTTC. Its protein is CASSTGLASYEQYF.

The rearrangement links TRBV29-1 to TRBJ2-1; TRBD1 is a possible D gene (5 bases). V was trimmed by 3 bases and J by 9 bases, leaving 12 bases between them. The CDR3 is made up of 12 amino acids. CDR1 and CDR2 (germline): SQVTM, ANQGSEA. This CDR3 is CSVDRPTGEQFF. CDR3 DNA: TGCAGCGTTGACCGACCAACAGGTGAGCAGTTCTTC.

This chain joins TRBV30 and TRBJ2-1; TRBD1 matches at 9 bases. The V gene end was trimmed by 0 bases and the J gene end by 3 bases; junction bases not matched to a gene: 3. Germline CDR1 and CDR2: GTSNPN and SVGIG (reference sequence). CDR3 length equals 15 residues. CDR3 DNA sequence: TGTGCCTGGAGTGTACAGGGGGCTTTCTACAATGAGCAGTTCTTC. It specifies CAWSVQGAFYNEQFF.

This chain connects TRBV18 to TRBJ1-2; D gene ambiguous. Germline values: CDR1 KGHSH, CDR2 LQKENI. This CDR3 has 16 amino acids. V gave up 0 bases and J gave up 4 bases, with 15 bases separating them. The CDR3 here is CASSPPTTPEGYGYTF. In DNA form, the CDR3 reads TGTGCCAGCTCACCACCGACAACCCCTGAGGGCTATGGCTACACCTTC. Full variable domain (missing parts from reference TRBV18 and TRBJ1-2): NAGVMQNPRHLVRRRGQEARLRCSPMKGHSHVYWYRQLPEEGLKFMVYLQKENIIDESGMPKERFSAEFPKEGPSILRIQQVVRGDSAAYFCASSPPTTPEGYGYTFGSGTRLTVV.

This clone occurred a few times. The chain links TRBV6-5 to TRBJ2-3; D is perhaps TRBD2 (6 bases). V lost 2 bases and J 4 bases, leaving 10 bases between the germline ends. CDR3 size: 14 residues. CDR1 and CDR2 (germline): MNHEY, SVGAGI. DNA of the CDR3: TGTGCCAGCAGTTACGTACTAGCTTCAGATACGCAGTATTTT. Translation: CASSYVLASDTQYF.

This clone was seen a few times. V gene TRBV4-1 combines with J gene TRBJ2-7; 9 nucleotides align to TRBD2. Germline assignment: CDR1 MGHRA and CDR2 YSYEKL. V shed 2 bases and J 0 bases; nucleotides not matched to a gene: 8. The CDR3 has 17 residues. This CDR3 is CASSQIRTSEISYEQYF. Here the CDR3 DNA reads TGCGCCAGCAGCCAAATAAGGACTAGCGAAATCTCCTACGAGCAGTACTTC.

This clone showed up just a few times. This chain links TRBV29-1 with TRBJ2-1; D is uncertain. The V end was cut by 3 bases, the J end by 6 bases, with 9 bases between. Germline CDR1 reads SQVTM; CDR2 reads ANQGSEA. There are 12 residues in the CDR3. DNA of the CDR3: TGCAGCGTTGATGGCCTTTCCAATGAGCAGTTCTTC. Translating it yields CSVDGLSNEQFF.

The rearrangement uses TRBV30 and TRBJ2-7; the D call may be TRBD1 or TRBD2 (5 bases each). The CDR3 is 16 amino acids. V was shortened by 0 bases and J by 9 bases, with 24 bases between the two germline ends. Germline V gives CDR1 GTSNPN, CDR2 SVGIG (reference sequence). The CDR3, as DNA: TGTGCCTGGAGTGTACAGTCCGGGACGAGAAGGGATCGGCAGTACTTC. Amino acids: CAWSVQSGTRRDRQYF. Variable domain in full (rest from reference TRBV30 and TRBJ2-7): SQTIHQWPATLVQPVGSPLSLECTVEGTSNPNLYWYRQAAGRGLQLLFYSVGIGQISSEVPQNLSASRPQDRQFILSSKKLLLSDSGFYLCAWSVQSGTRRDRQYFGPGTRLTVT.

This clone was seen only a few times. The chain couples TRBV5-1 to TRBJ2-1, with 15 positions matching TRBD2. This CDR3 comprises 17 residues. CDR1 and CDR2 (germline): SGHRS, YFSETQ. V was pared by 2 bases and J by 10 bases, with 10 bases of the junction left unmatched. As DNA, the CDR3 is TGCGCCAGCAGCTTCGGACTAGCGGGAGGGATAACGGAGGAGCAGTTCTTC. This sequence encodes CASSFGLAGGITEEQFF. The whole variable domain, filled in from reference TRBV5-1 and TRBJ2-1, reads KAGVTQTPRYLIKTRGQQVTLSCSPISGHRSVSWYQQTPGQGLQFLFEYFSETQRNKGNFPGRFSGRQFSNSRSEMNVSTLELGDSALYLCASSFGLAGGITEEQFFGPGTRLTVL.

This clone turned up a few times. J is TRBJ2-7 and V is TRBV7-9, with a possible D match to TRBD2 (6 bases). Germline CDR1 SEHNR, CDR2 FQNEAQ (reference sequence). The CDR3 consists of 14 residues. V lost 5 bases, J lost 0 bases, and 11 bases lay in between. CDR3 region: CASSAGRSSYEQYF. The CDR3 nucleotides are TGTGCCAGCAGCGCGGGACGGAGCTCCTACGAGCAGTACTTC.

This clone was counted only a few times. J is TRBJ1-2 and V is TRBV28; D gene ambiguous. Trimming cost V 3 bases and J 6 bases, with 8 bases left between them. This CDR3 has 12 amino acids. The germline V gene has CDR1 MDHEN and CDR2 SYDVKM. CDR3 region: CASSFGYHGYTF. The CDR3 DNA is TGTGCCAGCAGTTTCGGATACCATGGCTACACCTTC.

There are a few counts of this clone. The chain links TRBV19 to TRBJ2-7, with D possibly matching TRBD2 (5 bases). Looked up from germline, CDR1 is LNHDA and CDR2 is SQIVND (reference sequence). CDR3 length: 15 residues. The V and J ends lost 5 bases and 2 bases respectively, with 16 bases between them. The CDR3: CASSPLEGDTYEQYF. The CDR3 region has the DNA TGTGCCAGTAGTCCGCTCGAGGGAGACACCTACGAGCAGTACTTC. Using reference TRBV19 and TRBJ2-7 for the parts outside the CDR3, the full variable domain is DGGITQSPKYLFRKEGQNVTLSCEQNLNHDAMYWYRQDPGQGLRLIYYSQIVNDFQKGDIAEGYSVSREKKESFPLTVTSAQKNPTAFYLCASSPLEGDTYEQYFGPGTRLTVT.

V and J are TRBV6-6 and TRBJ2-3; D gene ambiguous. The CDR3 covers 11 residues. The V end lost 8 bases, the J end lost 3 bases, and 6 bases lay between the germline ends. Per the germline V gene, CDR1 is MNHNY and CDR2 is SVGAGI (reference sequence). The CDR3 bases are TGTGCCAGCCGTACGACAGATACGCAGTATTTT. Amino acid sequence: CASRTTDTQYF.

The CDR3 reads CATSRGVDGETQYF. For the CDR3, the DNA is TGTGCCACCAGCAGAGGAGTAGACGGGGAGACCCAGTACTTC. This chain joins TRBV15 and TRBJ2-5, with D unclear. V lost 1 base, J lost 5 bases, and 11 bases lay in between. CDR3 length equals 14 residues. CDR1 is LNHNV and CDR2 is YYDKDF in the germline V gene (reference sequence).